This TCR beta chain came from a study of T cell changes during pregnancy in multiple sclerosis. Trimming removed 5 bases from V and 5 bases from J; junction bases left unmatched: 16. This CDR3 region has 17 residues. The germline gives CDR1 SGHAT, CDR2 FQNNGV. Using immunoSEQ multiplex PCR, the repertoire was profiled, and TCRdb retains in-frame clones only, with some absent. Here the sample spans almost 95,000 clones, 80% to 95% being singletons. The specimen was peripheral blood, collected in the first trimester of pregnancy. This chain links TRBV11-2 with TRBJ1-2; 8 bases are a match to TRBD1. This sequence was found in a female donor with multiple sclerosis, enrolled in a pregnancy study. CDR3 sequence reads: CASSRQGAGEGSYGYTF. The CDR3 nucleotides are TGTGCCAGCAGCCGCCAGGGGGCTGGGGAAGGAAGTTATGGCTACACCTTC.